Described below is a single T cell receptor beta chain sequence and its context. The target antigen is unknown. The sample is drawn from a study of monozygotic twins with inflammatory bowel disease. TCRdb re-analyzed the 5' RACE reads; it lists each CDR3 protein once, without DNA. The table lists nearly 450,000 distinct CDR3 sequences. The CDR3 is 16 residues long. The V gene's germline CDR1 is SGHRS and CDR2 YFSETQ. Study observations and caveats: The authors note that differing immunosuppressive treatments may have added variability to patient repertoires.

The sample was blood. The receptor was isolated from a human donor with ulcerative colitis or Crohn's disease, or a healthy co-twin of an affected twin (not recorded which). The chain has TRBV5-1 and TRBJ2-2; lacking DNA, the TRBD2 call made by TCRdb goes unchecked. This CDR3 reads CASSISRGDLTGELFF.